This TCR beta chain originates from a study of identical twins. Germline-derived CDR1 and CDR2 are DFQATT and SNEGSKA (reference sequence). The CDR3 spans 13 residues. V lost 3 bases to trimming and J lost 5 bases, with 14 bases between them. Each CDR3 protein gets one entry after TCRdb re-called the 5' RACE reads with MiXCR. The repertoire holds fewer than 900,000 distinct CDR3 sequences, with approximately 18% as singletons. The same data also went into a second study, on T cells expressing NK-cell markers. From that report: Repertoires of TCR beta were obtained from T cells sorted as CD3+CD56+NKG2C+, CD3+CD56+NKG2C- and CD3+CD56-NKG2C+.

The source is a woman aged 18 to 35 in good health. This sequence joins TRBV20-1 and TRBJ2-7, with D unclear. Input material: PBMCs. CDR3 coding DNA: TGCAGTGCTAGTAGGGTCAGGCTAGACGAGCAGTACTTC. It encodes CSASRVRLDEQYF.